Following are 10 T cell receptor beta chains from one sample sequenced in a study of shared T cell receptors in the human thymus (dated by TCRdb to 2020 to 2022). To prepare the library, the immunoSEQ multiplex PCR assay was applied. As stored in TCRdb, this immuneACCESS dataset retains in-frame rearrangements with V and J assigned. A fraction of the clones does not appear; measured against another copy, unresolved V genes explain less than half of the discrepancy, and the remainder lacks a known reason. Counted in this sample were about 710,000 clones; 87% of them appeared once. The ten biggest clones cover more than 0.009% of the sample. This sample also appeared in a second study, on human thymus T cells.

Sequencing used thymocytes. These TCRs come from a boy in the first two years of life with a congenital heart defect. Donor details come from another sample of the same person, matched by shared clones.

The chain joins TRBV5-1 to TRBJ2-3; 8 nucleotides align to TRBD2. This CDR3 is 15 amino acids long. Germline V lookup: CDR1 SGHRS, CDR2 YFSETQ. With 5 bases clipped from V and 1 base from J, the junction kept 6 bases outside the gene matches. CDR3 in amino acids: CASSGSGGGTDTQYF. CDR3 DNA sequence: TGCGCCAGCAGTGGATCGGGAGGGGGCACAGATACGCAGTATTTT.

The chain links TRBV14 to TRBJ1-2; D is unresolved. Trimming left V 0 bases short and J 3 bases short, with 8 bases between. The germline V gene has CDR1 SGHDN and CDR2 FVKESK. The CDR3 length is 14 residues. The CDR3 is CASSQERRDYGYTF. DNA of the CDR3: TGTGCCAGCAGCCAAGAAAGACGGGACTATGGCTACACCTTC.

DNA of the CDR3: TGTGCCAGCAGCTTAGACAGGCCTTCACCCCTCCACTTT. This gives the protein CASSLDRPSPLHF. The chain combines TRBV11-2 with TRBJ1-6; D unclear. Trimming took 0 bases from V and 9 from J, leaving 6 bases between them. Germline V gene data show CDR1 as SGHAT and CDR2 as FQNNGV. The CDR3 has 13 residues.

The V call is TRBV4-1, the J call TRBJ1-1, with 10 bases aligning to TRBD1. The CDR3 runs 15 residues. Per the germline V gene, CDR1 is MGHRA and CDR2 is YSYEKL. V shed 2 bases, J shed 2 bases, and the junction held 2 bases outside the gene matches. DNA for the CDR3: TGCGCCAGCAGCCAATCGACAGGGGGCAACACTGAAGCTTTCTTT. Translating it yields CASSQSTGGNTEAFF.

This chain joins TRBV27 and TRBJ2-6, with a possible D match to TRBD1 (5 bases). Trimming took off 6 bases at V and 0 bases at J, with 18 bases between the two ends. The germline V gene has CDR1 MNHEY and CDR2 SMNVEV (reference sequence). This CDR3 contains 18 residues. CDR3 sequence reads: CASREDSRTFSGANVLTF. The CDR3 DNA follows: TGTGCCAGCAGAGAAGACAGCCGAACTTTCTCTGGGGCCAACGTCCTGACTTTC.

The V gene is TRBV5-1, the J gene TRBJ2-5, with TRBD2 identical over 9 bases. The germline CDR1 and CDR2 sequences are SGHRS and YFSETQ. With V trimmed by 4 bases and J by 2 bases, 12 bases remained unmatched. The CDR3 runs to 17 residues. The CDR3 DNA reads as TGCGCCAGCAGCCTCCTTCTAGCGGGAAAATTGCAAGAGACCCAGTACTTC. Protein: CASSLLLAGKLQETQYF.

The V call is TRBV5-1, the J call TRBJ2-1; 10 bases fit TRBD2. This CDR3 is built from 17 residues. The V gene's germline CDR1 is SGHRS and CDR2 YFSETQ. The V and J ends lost 0 bases and 3 bases, in that order; junction bases with no gene match: 6. CDR3 DNA: TGCGCCAGCAGCTTGGTGACTAGCGGGCCCCTCTACAATGAGCAGTTCTTC. Its translation is CASSLVTSGPLYNEQFF.

This chain joins TRBV2 and TRBJ2-1, with 8 bases identical to TRBD2. The CDR3 length is 16 residues. The germline V gene has CDR1 SNHLY and CDR2 FYNNEI. Trimming removed 8 bases from V and 3 bases from J; junction bases left unmatched: 12. CDR3 region: CASRPHTSGYYNEQFF. CDR3 DNA: TGTGCCAGCCGCCCCCATACTAGCGGATACTACAATGAGCAGTTCTTC.

This clone was observed a handful of times. This sequence joins TRBV7-9 and TRBJ2-3; unclear D gene. Germline V gives CDR1 SEHNR, CDR2 FQNEAQ (reference sequence). This CDR3 comprises 17 residues. Trimming took 4 bases from V and 0 from J, leaving 17 bases between them. CDR3 coding DNA: TGTGCCAGCAGCTCCCGACTCGATCACACTAGCACAGATACGCAGTATTTT. Translation: CASSSRLDHTSTDTQYF.

The chain has TRBV7-8 and TRBJ2-2, with TRBD2 matching over 7 bases. J lost 4 bases, V lost 5 bases, and 7 bases had no gene match. There are 15 residues in the CDR3. Germline V CDR1 and CDR2: SGHVS, FQNEAQ. The DNA of the CDR3 is TGTGCCAGCAGCCCCTTTCCTAGCGGCACCGGGGAGCTGTTTTTT. It translates to CASSPFPSGTGELFF.